What follows are 27 T cell receptor beta chains derived from one specimen sequenced in a study of OX40 agonist ivuxolimab in advanced cancers. Only in-frame clones appear in the TCRdb table, and some are missing; sequencing was by immunoSEQ multiplex PCR. This table has about 83,000 clones, 88% appearing once. The sequenced sample was CD4+ or CD8+ T cells sorted from blood, obtained in a trial of the OX40 agonist ivuxolimab. The origin of the receptors is an adult with an advanced solid tumor such as melanoma, head and neck, liver or kidney cancer.

This sequence joins TRBV5-4 and TRBJ2-5; 8 bases are a match to TRBD1. The J call is uncertain, as TRBJ2-7 better fits the DNA end. The germline gives CDR1 SGHNT, CDR2 YYREEE (reference sequence). The CDR3 totals 15 residues. The CDR3 DNA is TGTGCCAGCAGCTCGCAGGACAGGGCCCCATACGAGCAGTACTTC. It yields the protein CASSSQDRAPYEQYF.

The chain is built from TRBV7-3 and TRBJ2-3; D is undetermined. The CDR3 length is 14 residues. V was pared by 4 bases and J by 3 bases, with 11 bases between. CDR1 and CDR2 from the germline V gene are SGHTA and FQGTGA. CDR3 sequence reads: CASSSLIGTDTQYF. DNA for the CDR3: TGTGCCAGCAGCTCCCTCATCGGGACAGATACGCAGTATTTT.

V and J are TRBV4-3 and TRBJ2-2, with 11 bases that match TRBD2. CDR3 length equals 15 residues. V lost 6 bases, J lost 5 bases, and 5 bases stayed unmatched. CDR1 is LGHNA and CDR2 is YSLEER in the germline V gene. CDR3 residues: CASRETSGVTGELFF. In nucleotides, the CDR3 is TGCGCCAGCAGGGAGACTAGCGGGGTGACCGGGGAGCTGTTTTTT.

V gene TRBV27 combines with J gene TRBJ2-7, with a possible D match to TRBD1 (6 bases). Trimming removed 4 bases from V and 4 bases from J, with 11 bases in between. Germline V gives CDR1 MNHEY, CDR2 SMNVEV (reference sequence). CDR3 length: 13 amino acids. CDR3 nucleotides: TGTGCCAGCAGTTCGGACAGAGTTTACGAGCAGTACTTC. Protein sequence: CASSSDRVYEQYF.

The chain has TRBV6-1 and TRBJ1-4; TRBD1 might be the D (6 bases). Germline V gene lookup returns CDR1 MNHNS and CDR2 SASEGT. The length of the CDR3 is 16 residues. V was cut by 0 bases and J by 4 bases, with 12 bases left in between. The CDR3 DNA reads as TGTGCCAGCAGTGAAGCCTTGACAGGACTTAATGAAAAACTGTTTTTT. This translates into CASSEALTGLNEKLFF.

The chain couples TRBV5-1 to TRBJ2-2; no clear D. V gave up 4 bases and J gave up 2 bases, with 21 bases separating them. This CDR3 spans 18 amino acids. Germline loops: CDR1 SGHRS, CDR2 YFSETQ. CDR3 DNA sequence: TGCGCCAGCAGCCTAACCGGGCCGTCACCACTAAACACCGGGGAGCTGTTTTTT. Its protein product is CASSLTGPSPLNTGELFF. The full variable domain, its missing parts supplied by reference TRBV5-1 and TRBJ2-2, is KAGVTQTPRYLIKTRGQQVTLSCSPISGHRSVSWYQQTPGQGLQFLFEYFSETQRNKGNFPGRFSGRQFSNSRSEMNVSTLELGDSALYLCASSLTGPSPLNTGELFFGEGSRLTVL.

The chain recombines TRBV19 with TRBJ2-6; tentative D call: TRBD1 (6 bases). The germline V and J ends were trimmed by 0 bases and 2 bases, with 20 bases remaining between them. The CDR3 has 20 amino acids. The V gene's germline CDR1 is LNHDA and CDR2 SQIVND (reference sequence). The CDR3 DNA reads as TGTGCCAGTAGTATAGATCGGTTTGGCAGGGGAAATACTGGGGCCAACGTCCTGACTTTC. It translates to CASSIDRFGRGNTGANVLTF.

The chain links TRBV19 to TRBJ2-6; unclear D gene. Trimming removed 2 bases from V and 3 bases from J, with 8 bases in between. Germline V gene lookup returns CDR1 LNHDA and CDR2 SQIVND (reference sequence). This CDR3 region has 15 residues. CDR3 DNA sequence: TGTGCCAGTAGTATATTTGGGGTTGGGGCCAACGTCCTGACTTTC. The encoded protein is CASSIFGVGANVLTF.

The chain joins TRBV30 to TRBJ1-5; possible D gene TRBD1, 5 bases. Germline CDR1 and CDR2: GTSNPN and SVGIG (reference sequence). The CDR3 loop spans 20 amino acids. The ends were cut back, 1 base at V and 2 bases at J, with 27 bases in the middle. CDR3: CAWSGQLLSGNRRGNQPQHF. The CDR3 DNA is TGTGCCTGGAGTGGACAGCTTCTTTCTGGAAACCGCCGGGGCAATCAGCCCCAGCATTTT.

The chain is built from TRBV6-4 and TRBJ1-1, with a weak D call TRBD1 (6 bases). Trimming removed 0 bases from V and 1 base from J, with 9 bases in between. CDR3 length: 15 amino acids. Germline V gene sequence: CDR1 MRHNA, CDR2 SNTAGT. CDR3 amino acids: CASSDSTGANTEAFF. The CDR3 DNA follows: TGTGCCAGCAGTGACTCGACGGGGGCGAACACTGAAGCTTTCTTT.

The CDR3 sequence is CASSPGTASGELFF. CDR3 nucleotides: TGTGCCAGCAGCCCCGGGACAGCCTCCGGGGAGCTGTTTTTT. The chain joins TRBV7-6 to TRBJ1-3; 7 nucleotides match TRBD1. The J call is in doubt because the DNA end fits TRBJ2-2 better. The CDR3 length is 14 residues. CDR1 is SGHVS, CDR2 FNYEAQ, per germline.

The V call is TRBV19, the J call TRBJ1-2; weak D call: TRBD1 (5 bases). The germline CDR1 and CDR2 sequences are LNHDA and SQIVND (reference sequence). V was trimmed by 3 bases and J by 2 bases, leaving 22 bases between them. The CDR3 runs 18 residues. CDR3 in DNA: TGTGCCAGTAGTATCGGGGGGGGTCGGACGTACTTCAACTATGGCTACACCTTC. This encodes CASSIGGGRTYFNYGYTF.

The J gene is TRBJ2-1, the V gene TRBV27, with 7 bases matching TRBD1. Germline V gene sequence: CDR1 MNHEY, CDR2 SMNVEV (reference sequence). The CDR3 is 16 amino acids. Trimming removed 1 base from V and 9 bases from J; junction bases left unmatched: 12. This CDR3 reads CASSLYRGTELGEQFF. The CDR3 DNA reads as TGTGCCAGCAGTTTATACAGGGGCACAGAGTTAGGTGAGCAGTTCTTC.

This chain connects TRBV28 to TRBJ2-7; D ambiguous. In germline, CDR1 is MDHEN, CDR2 SYDVKM. Trimming removed 1 base at V and 7 bases at J, with 11 bases between. This CDR3 is 13 amino acids long. CDR3 residues: CASSLFSLREQYF. CDR3 DNA: TGTGCCAGCAGTTTATTCTCACTGCGGGAGCAGTACTTC.

The V gene is TRBV20-1, the J gene TRBJ2-7; D remains unclear. CDR3 length: 10 residues. Trimming pared 0 bases from V and 6 bases from J, leaving 3 bases between. CDR1 is DFQATT, CDR2 SNEGSKA, per germline (reference sequence). The CDR3 sequence is CSARDCEQYF. Written as DNA, the CDR3 is TGCAGTGCTAGAGATTGCGAGCAGTACTTC.

This clone was detected once. J is TRBJ1-1 and V is TRBV19; D perhaps matches TRBD1 (5 bases). CDR3 length: 13 residues. From germline, CDR1 is LNHDA and CDR2 SQIVND (reference sequence). V gave up 3 bases and J gave up 3 bases, with 8 bases separating them. CDR3 nucleotides: TGTGCCAGTAGTATGGGACTAGACACTGAAGCTTTCTTT. It is translated as CASSMGLDTEAFF.

The rearrangement links TRBV30 to TRBJ1-6, with D possibly matching TRBD1 (6 bases). The CDR3 extends over 13 amino acids. The germline CDR1 and CDR2 sequences are GTSNPN and SVGIG (reference sequence). Trimming took 4 bases from V and 7 from J, leaving 11 bases between them. CDR3 in amino acids: CAWTHRVNSPLHF. For the CDR3, the DNA is TGTGCCTGGACACACAGGGTAAATTCACCCCTCCACTTT.

This chain joins TRBV5-6 and TRBJ2-3, with a weak D call TRBD2 (6 bases). V lost 0 bases and J lost 2, with 13 bases in between. This CDR3 comprises 16 residues. Germline loops: CDR1 SGHDT, CDR2 YYEEEE. Here the CDR3 reads CASSLDAGRLTDTQYF. As DNA, the CDR3 is TGTGCCAGCAGCTTGGACGCGGGACGACTCACAGATACGCAGTATTTT.

The V gene is TRBV5-4, the J gene TRBJ1-1; D is possibly TRBD1 (6 bases). The V gene's germline CDR1 is SGHNT and CDR2 YYREEE (reference sequence). V dropped 5 bases and J dropped 1 base, with 12 bases sitting between them. CDR3 length equals 14 residues. The CDR3 region has the DNA TGTGCCAGCAGGCGCACAGGGCCGAACACTGAAGCTTTCTTT. Protein: CASRRTGPNTEAFF.

The V call is TRBV7-9, the J call TRBJ2-5, with D tentatively TRBD2 (6 bases). The CDR3 has 14 residues. V lost 8 bases, J lost 5 bases, and 18 bases lay in between. CDR1 SEHNR and CDR2 FQNEAQ come from the germline V gene (reference sequence). The CDR3 region is CASSFWGRGETQYF. CDR3 DNA sequence: TGTGCCAGCTCCTTCTGGGGTCGGGGGGAGACCCAGTACTTC.

V is TRBV30 and J is TRBJ2-4, with 7 positions matching TRBD1. The CDR3 length is 14 residues. Per germline, CDR1 GTSNPN and CDR2 SVGIG (reference sequence). Trimming took 2 bases from V and 1 from J; bases not matched to a gene: 2. The CDR3 region has the DNA TGTGCCTGGAGTTTACAGGGGGCCAAAAACATTCAGTACTTC. This codes for CAWSLQGAKNIQYF.

The gene calls are TRBV15 and TRBJ2-1; D might be TRBD1 or TRBD2, each matching 5 bases. This CDR3 is 15 amino acids long. V lost 4 bases and J lost 10, with 20 bases in between. Germline values: CDR1 LNHNV, CDR2 YYDKDF (reference sequence). The CDR3 DNA is TGTGCCACCAGCATTTCCGGGACCGAGGAAGGAGAGCAGTTCTTC. This codes for CATSISGTEEGEQFF.

This clone was seen just once. The chain links TRBV6-6 to TRBJ2-7; D is unclear. CDR3 length: 11 amino acids. In germline, CDR1 is MNHNY, CDR2 SVGAGI (reference sequence). V lost 6 bases, J lost 6 bases, and 9 bases lay in between. CDR3 nucleotide sequence: TGTGCCAGCAGGAGGCACGGCGAGCAGTACTTC. It is translated as CASRRHGEQYF.

The V and J genes are TRBV28 and TRBJ2-3, with D perhaps being TRBD1 or TRBD2 (6 bases each). CDR3 size: 18 residues. The V and J ends lost 5 bases and 2 bases respectively, with 23 bases between them. From germline, CDR1 is MDHEN and CDR2 SYDVKM. CDR3 amino acids: CASSPGRRGRGLTDTQYF. The CDR3 DNA is TGTGCCAGCAGTCCTGGGCGAAGGGGCAGGGGACTCACAGATACGCAGTATTTT.

The chain links TRBV19 to TRBJ2-3; D is undetermined. Between the trimmed V and J ends, which lost 2 bases and 8 bases, there was a span of 8 bases. The CDR3 covers 12 residues. Germline V gene sequence: CDR1 LNHDA, CDR2 SQIVND (reference sequence). As DNA, the CDR3 is TGTGCCAGTAGTATACAGGACGCTACGCAGTATTTT. As protein: CASSIQDATQYF.

V gene TRBV11-2 combines with J gene TRBJ2-7, with TRBD2 identical over 11 bases. The CDR3 covers 15 residues. CDR1 is SGHAT and CDR2 is FQNNGV in the germline V gene. J was trimmed by 4 bases and V by 5 bases; bases with no gene match: 7. The CDR3 DNA reads as TGTGCCAGCAGCCTTGGGACTAGCGGAAAGTACGAGCAGTACTTC. It yields the protein CASSLGTSGKYEQYF.

The chain carries TRBV28 and TRBJ1-5; D is perhaps TRBD1 (5 bases). Trimming removed 6 bases at V and 1 base at J, with 7 bases between. Germline V CDR1 and CDR2: MDHEN, SYDVKM. The CDR3 has 13 residues. CDR3 DNA sequence: TGTGCCAGCAGACGGGGGAGCAATCAGCCCCAGCATTTT. It is translated as CASRRGSNQPQHF.